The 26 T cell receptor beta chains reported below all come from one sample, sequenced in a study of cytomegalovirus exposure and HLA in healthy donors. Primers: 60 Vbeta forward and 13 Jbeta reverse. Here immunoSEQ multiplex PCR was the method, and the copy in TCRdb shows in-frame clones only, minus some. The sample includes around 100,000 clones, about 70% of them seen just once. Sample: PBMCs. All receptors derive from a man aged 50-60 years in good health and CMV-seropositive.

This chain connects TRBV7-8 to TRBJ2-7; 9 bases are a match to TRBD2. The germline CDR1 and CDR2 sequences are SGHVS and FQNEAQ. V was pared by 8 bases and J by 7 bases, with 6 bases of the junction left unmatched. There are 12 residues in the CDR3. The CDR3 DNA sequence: TGTGCCAGCGGACTAGCGTTCGGTGAGCAGTACTTC. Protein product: CASGLAFGEQYF.

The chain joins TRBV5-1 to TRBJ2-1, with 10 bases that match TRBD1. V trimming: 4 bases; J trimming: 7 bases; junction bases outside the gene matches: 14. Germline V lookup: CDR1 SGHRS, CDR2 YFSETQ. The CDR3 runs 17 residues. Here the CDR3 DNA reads TGCGCCAGCAGCCATTCAACAACGGGACAGGGGAAAAATGAGCAGTTCTTC. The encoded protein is CASSHSTTGQGKNEQFF.

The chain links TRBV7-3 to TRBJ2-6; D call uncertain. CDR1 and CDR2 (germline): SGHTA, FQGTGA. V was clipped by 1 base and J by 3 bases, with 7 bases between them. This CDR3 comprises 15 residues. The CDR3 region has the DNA TGTGCCAGCAGCTTAAATCTAGGTGGGGCCAACGTCCTGACTTTC. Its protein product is CASSLNLGGANVLTF.

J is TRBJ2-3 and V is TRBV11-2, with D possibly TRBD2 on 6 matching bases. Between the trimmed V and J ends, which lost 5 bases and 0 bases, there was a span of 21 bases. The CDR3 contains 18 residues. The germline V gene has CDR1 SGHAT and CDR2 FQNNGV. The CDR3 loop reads CASSPSPRTIRSTDTQYF. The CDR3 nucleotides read TGTGCCAGCAGCCCGTCCCCCAGGACTATACGAAGCACAGATACGCAGTATTTT.

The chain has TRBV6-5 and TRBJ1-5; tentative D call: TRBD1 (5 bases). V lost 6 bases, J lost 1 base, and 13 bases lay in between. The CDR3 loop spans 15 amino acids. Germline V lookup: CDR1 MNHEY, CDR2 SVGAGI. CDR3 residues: CASSPGLISNQPQHF. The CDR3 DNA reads TGTGCCAGCAGCCCGGGACTTATAAGCAATCAGCCCCAGCATTTT.

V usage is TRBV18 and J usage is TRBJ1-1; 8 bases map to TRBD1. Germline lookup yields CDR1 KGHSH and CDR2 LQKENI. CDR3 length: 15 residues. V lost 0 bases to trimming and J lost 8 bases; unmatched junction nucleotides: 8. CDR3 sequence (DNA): TGTGCCAGCTCACCACCGCTGACAGGGGACGCAGAAGCTTTCTTT. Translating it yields CASSPPLTGDAEAFF.

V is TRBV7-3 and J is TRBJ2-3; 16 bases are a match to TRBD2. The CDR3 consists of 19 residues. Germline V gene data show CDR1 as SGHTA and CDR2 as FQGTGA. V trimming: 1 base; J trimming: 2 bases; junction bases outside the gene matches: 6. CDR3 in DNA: TGTGCCAGCAGCTTAAACCCAGGGACTAGCGGGAGGGCCACAGATACGCAGTATTTT. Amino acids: CASSLNPGTSGRATDTQYF.

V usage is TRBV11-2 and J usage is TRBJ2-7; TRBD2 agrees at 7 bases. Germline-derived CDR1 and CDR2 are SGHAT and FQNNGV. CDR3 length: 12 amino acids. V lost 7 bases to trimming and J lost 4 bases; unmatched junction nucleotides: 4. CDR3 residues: CASKGREYEQYF. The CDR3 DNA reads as TGTGCCAGCAAAGGGAGGGAGTACGAGCAGTACTTC.

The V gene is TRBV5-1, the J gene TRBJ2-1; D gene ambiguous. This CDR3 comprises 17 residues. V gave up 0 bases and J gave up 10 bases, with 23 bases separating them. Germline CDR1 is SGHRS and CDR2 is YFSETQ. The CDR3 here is CASSLAKWVAGSREQFF. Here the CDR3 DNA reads TGCGCCAGCAGCTTGGCCAAGTGGGTAGCTGGGTCGAGGGAGCAGTTCTTC. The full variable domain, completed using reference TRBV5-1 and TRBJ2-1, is KAGVTQTPRYLIKTRGQQVTLSCSPISGHRSVSWYQQTPGQGLQFLFEYFSETQRNKGNFPGRFSGRQFSNSRSEMNVSTLELGDSALYLCASSLAKWVAGSREQFFGPGTRLTVL.

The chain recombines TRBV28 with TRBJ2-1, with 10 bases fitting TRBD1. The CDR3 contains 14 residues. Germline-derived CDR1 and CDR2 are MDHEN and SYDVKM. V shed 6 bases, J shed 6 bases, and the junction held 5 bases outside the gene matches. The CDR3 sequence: CASSWTGGSNEQFF. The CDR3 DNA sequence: TGTGCCAGCAGCTGGACAGGGGGTTCCAATGAGCAGTTCTTC.

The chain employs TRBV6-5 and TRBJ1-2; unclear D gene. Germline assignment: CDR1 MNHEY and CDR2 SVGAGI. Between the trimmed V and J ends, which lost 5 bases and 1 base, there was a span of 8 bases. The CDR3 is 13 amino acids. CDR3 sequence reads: CASSTQDNYGYTF. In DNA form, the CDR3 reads TGTGCCAGCAGTACCCAGGATAACTATGGCTACACCTTC.

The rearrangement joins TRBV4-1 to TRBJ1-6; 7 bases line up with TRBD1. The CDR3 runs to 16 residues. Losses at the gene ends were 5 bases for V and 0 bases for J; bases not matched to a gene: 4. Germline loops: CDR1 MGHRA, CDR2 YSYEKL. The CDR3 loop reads CASSLTGSSYNSPLHF. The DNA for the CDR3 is TGCGCCAGCAGCTTGACAGGGAGCTCCTATAATTCACCCCTCCACTTT.

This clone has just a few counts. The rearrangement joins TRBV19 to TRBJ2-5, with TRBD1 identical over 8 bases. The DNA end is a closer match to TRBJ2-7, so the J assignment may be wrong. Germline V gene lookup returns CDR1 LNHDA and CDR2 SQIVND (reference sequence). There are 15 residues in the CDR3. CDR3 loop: CASSMVVTGGYEQYF. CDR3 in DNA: TGTGCCAGTAGTATGGTTGTCACAGGGGGGTACGAGCAGTACTTC.

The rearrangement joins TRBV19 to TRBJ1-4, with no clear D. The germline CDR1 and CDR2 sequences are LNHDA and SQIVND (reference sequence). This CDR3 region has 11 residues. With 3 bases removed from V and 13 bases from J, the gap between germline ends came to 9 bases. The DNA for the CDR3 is TGTGCCAGTAGTATTGGTGAGGGACTGTTTTTT. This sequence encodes CASSIGEGLFF.

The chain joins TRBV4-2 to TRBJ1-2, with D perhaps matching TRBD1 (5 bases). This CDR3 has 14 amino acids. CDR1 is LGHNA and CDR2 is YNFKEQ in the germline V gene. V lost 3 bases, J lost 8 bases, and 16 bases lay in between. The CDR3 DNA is TGTGCCAGCAGCCAGATTGGGGGGGTCAAAGGCTACACCTTC. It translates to CASSQIGGVKGYTF.

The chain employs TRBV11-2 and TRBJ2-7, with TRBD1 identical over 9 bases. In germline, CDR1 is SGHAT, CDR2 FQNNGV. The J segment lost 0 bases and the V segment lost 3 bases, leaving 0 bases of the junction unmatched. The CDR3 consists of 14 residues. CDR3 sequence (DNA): TGTGCCAGCAGCTTGACAGGGGGCTCCTACGAGCAGTACTTC. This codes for CASSLTGGSYEQYF.

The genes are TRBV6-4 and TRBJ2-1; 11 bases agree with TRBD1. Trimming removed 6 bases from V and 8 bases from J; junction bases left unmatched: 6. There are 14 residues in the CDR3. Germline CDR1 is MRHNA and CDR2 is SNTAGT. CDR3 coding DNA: TGTGCCAGCAGCCTCGGACAGGGGGCGGATGAGCAGTTCTTC. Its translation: CASSLGQGADEQFF.

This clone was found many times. In DNA form, the CDR3 reads TGTGCCAGCAGCTTCTCAGGGACACCTGCCTACGAGCAGTACTTC. Translating it yields CASSFSGTPAYEQYF. This rearrangement joins TRBV7-2 to TRBJ2-7; weak D call: TRBD1 (6 bases). Germline lookup yields CDR1 SGHTA and CDR2 FQGNSA. V was clipped by 3 bases and J by 2 bases, with 14 bases between them. CDR3 length: 15 amino acids.

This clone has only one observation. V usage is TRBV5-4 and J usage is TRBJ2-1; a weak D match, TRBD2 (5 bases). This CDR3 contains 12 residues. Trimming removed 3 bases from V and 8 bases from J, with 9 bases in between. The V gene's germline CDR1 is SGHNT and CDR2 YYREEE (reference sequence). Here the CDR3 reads CASSWRMDEQFF. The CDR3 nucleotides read TGTGCCAGCAGCTGGAGGATGGATGAGCAGTTCTTC. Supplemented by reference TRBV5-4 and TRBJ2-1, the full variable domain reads ETGVTQSPTHLIKTRGQQVTLRCSSQSGHNTVSWYQQALGQGPQFIFQYYREEENGRGNFPPRFSGLQFPNYSSELNVNALELDDSALYLCASSWRMDEQFFGPGTRLTVL.

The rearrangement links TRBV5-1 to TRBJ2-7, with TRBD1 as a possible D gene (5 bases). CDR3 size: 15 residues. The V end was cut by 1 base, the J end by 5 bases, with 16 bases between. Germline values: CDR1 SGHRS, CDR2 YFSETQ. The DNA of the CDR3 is TGCGCCAGCAGCTTGACGTACCTCGGACAAGACGAGCAGTACTTC. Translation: CASSLTYLGQDEQYF.

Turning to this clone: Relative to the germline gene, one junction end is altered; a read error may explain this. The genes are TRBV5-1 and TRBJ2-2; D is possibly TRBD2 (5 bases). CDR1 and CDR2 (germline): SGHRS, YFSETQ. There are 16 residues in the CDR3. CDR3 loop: CASSLVSGPNTGELLF. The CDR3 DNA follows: TGCGCCAGCAGCTTGGTCTCGGGCCCGAACACCGGGGAGCTGCTTTTT.

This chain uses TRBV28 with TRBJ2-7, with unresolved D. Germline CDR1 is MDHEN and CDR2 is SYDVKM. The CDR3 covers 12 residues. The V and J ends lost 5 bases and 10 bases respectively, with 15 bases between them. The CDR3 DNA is TGTGCCAGCAGTACCCCTACCGTACTTCAGTACTTC. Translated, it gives CASSTPTVLQYF.

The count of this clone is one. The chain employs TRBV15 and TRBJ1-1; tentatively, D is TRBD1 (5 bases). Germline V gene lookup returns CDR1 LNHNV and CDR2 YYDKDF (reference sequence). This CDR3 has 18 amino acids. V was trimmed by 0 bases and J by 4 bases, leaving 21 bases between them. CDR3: CATSRDTREGALSTEAFF. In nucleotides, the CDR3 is TGTGCCACCAGCAGAGATACTCGCGAAGGGGCGCTGAGCACTGAAGCTTTCTTT.

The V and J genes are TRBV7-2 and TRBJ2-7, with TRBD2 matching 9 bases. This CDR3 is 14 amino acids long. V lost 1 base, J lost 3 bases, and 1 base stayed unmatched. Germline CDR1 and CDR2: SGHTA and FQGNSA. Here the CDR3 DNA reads TGTGCCAGCAGCTTAGGGCGGGGGGGCTACGAGCAGTACTTC. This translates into CASSLGRGGYEQYF.

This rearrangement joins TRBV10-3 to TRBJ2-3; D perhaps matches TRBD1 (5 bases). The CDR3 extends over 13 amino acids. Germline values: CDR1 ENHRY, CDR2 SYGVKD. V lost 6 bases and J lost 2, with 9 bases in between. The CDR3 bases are TGTGCCATCAGGGGGCCTATCACAGATACGCAGTATTTT. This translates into CAIRGPITDTQYF.

The CDR3 reads CATSRGVTGGSYEQYF. Written as DNA, the CDR3 is TGTGCCACCAGCAGAGGAGTTACAGGGGGCAGTTACGAGCAGTACTTC. The gene calls are TRBV15 and TRBJ2-7; 9 positions match TRBD1. The germline V gene has CDR1 LNHNV and CDR2 YYDKDF (reference sequence). This CDR3 comprises 16 residues. V shed 1 base, J shed 4 bases, and the junction held 8 bases outside the gene matches.